The 23 T cell receptor beta chains listed next were all sequenced from one sample in a study of blood T cell repertoires in COVID-19. TCRdb keeps only in-frame clones here, not all; method: immunoSEQ multiplex PCR. The sample holds fewer than 80,000 clones, less than 85% seen once. The sample was peripheral blood. All receptors come from a man aged 45-65 years with COVID-19, enrolled during active disease.

Only a few counts were recorded for this clone. The V call is TRBV5-6, the J call TRBJ1-2; 10 positions agree with TRBD1. CDR3 length equals 14 residues. V gave up 4 bases and J gave up 4 bases; unmatched junction bases: 4. Per germline, CDR1 SGHDT and CDR2 YYEEEE. The CDR3 region has the DNA TGTGCCAGCAGCCCGTGGACAGGGGGCTATGGCTACACCTTC. It is translated as CASSPWTGGYGYTF.

Comment on this clone: Other nucleotide sequences from this sample produce the same CDR3. The V call is TRBV6-5, the J call TRBJ2-7; 10 bases line up with TRBD1. The CDR3 runs 15 residues. Germline V gene lookup returns CDR1 MNHEY and CDR2 SVGAGI. The V segment lost 0 bases and the J segment 1 base; nucleotides outside the gene matches: 0. CDR3 sequence (DNA): TGTGCCAGCAGTTACTCGGGACAGGGGTCCTACGAGCAGTACTTC. This translates into CASSYSGQGSYEQYF.

The CDR3 bases are TGTGCCAGCAGCCCGCGGAGATCTGGTGGCTACACCTTC. Protein product: CASSPRRSGGYTF. This chain joins TRBV5-6 and TRBJ1-2; no reliable D call. CDR3 length: 13 amino acids. In germline, CDR1 is SGHDT, CDR2 YYEEEE. The ends were cut back, 4 bases at V and 7 bases at J, with 14 bases in the middle.

The V call is TRBV2, the J call TRBJ1-1, with D maybe TRBD1 (5 bases). V lost 4 bases and J 1 base, leaving 16 bases between the germline ends. The CDR3 runs 16 residues. Germline values: CDR1 SNHLY, CDR2 FYNNEI. In DNA form, the CDR3 reads TGTGCCAGCAGTGGCGGGACCCCTCTGGGGAACACTGAAGCTTTCTTT. It encodes CASSGGTPLGNTEAFF.

The rearrangement links TRBV9 to TRBJ1-4; 7 bases line up with TRBD1. The CDR3 is 17 residues long. Germline-derived CDR1 and CDR2 are SGDLS and YYNGEE. The V and J ends lost 4 bases and 4 bases, in that order; junction bases with no gene match: 13. The CDR3 here is CASSPTGTAMNNEKLFF. Here the CDR3 DNA reads TGTGCCAGCAGCCCAACCGGGACAGCCATGAATAATGAAAAACTGTTTTTT.

The J gene is TRBJ2-1, the V gene TRBV7-9; perhaps TRBD1 as D (6 bases). This CDR3 is 11 amino acids long. CDR1 is SEHNR and CDR2 is FQNEAQ in the germline V gene (reference sequence). The V and J ends lost 4 bases and 10 bases respectively, with 8 bases between them. The CDR3 sequence is CASSSGQEQFF. The CDR3 DNA reads TGTGCCAGCAGCTCCGGACAGGAGCAGTTCTTC.

Concerning this clone: Sequence at one end of the junction differs from germline and may be a read error. The chain combines TRBV9 with TRBJ1-4, with TRBD1 matching 8 bases. The CDR3 consists of 15 residues. From germline, CDR1 is SGDLS and CDR2 YYNGEE. The CDR3 reads CASSVVPTLGTGQSF. The CDR3 DNA is TGTGCCAGCAGCGTAGTTCCGACACTCGGGACAGGTCAGTCCTTT.

This clone was observed a single time. The V call is TRBV9, the J call TRBJ2-2, with D tentatively TRBD2 (5 bases). CDR1 is SGDLS and CDR2 is YYNGEE in the germline V gene. The CDR3 length is 14 residues. Trimming cost V 3 bases and J 3 bases, with 9 bases left between them. CDR3 amino acids: CASSGPGDTGELFF. In DNA, the CDR3 is TGTGCCAGCAGCGGACCCGGGGACACCGGGGAGCTGTTTTTT.

The J gene is TRBJ1-1, the V gene TRBV5-1; 7 bases fit TRBD1. The CDR3 runs to 14 residues. The germline gives CDR1 SGHRS, CDR2 YFSETQ. The V and J ends lost 2 bases and 1 base, in that order; junction bases with no gene match: 2. CDR3 residues: CASSFGTANTEAFF. In nucleotides, the CDR3 is TGCGCCAGCAGCTTTGGGACAGCGAACACTGAAGCTTTCTTT.

The V call is TRBV7-3, the J call TRBJ2-2; 7 bases match TRBD2. The CDR3 sequence is 16 residues long. After removal of 5 bases from V and 7 bases from J, the junction contained 13 bases not matched to a gene. Looked up from germline, CDR1 is SGHTA and CDR2 is FQGTGA. DNA for the CDR3: TGTGCCAGCAGCCATCCCCAAGCGGGGTTGGGCGGGGAGCTGTTTTTT. It encodes CASSHPQAGLGGELFF.

The J gene is TRBJ1-6, the V gene TRBV14, with D possibly matching TRBD1 (5 bases). This CDR3 region has 13 residues. From germline, CDR1 is SGHDN and CDR2 FVKESK. Between the trimmed V and J ends, which lost 6 bases and 7 bases, there was a span of 10 bases. In DNA, the CDR3 is TGTGCCAGCAGTACAGGTCAGAATTCACCCCTCCACTTT. Translating gives CASSTGQNSPLHF.

The genes are TRBV5-1 and TRBJ2-1; D is ambiguous. CDR1 is SGHRS and CDR2 is YFSETQ in the germline V gene. The CDR3 contains 13 residues. Trimming left V 1 base short and J 4 bases short, with 6 bases between. CDR3 protein: CASSLWHYNEQFF. As DNA, the CDR3 is TGCGCCAGCAGCTTGTGGCATTACAATGAGCAGTTCTTC.

This chain connects TRBV7-8 to TRBJ1-2, with D unclear. Germline CDR1 SGHVS, CDR2 FQNEAQ. The V gene lost 2 bases and the J gene lost 6 bases, with 10 bases spanning the gap. CDR3 length: 13 residues. In DNA, the CDR3 is TGTGCCAGCAGCTTACGACGAGGCGATGGCTACACCTTC. Amino acid sequence: CASSLRRGDGYTF.

The chain couples TRBV14 to TRBJ1-1, with D perhaps matching TRBD1 (6 bases). Germline loops: CDR1 SGHDN, CDR2 FVKESK. V shed 2 bases and J shed 4 bases, with 14 bases lying between them. The CDR3 contains 15 residues. CDR3 loop: CASSQYYQGLTEAFF. CDR3 bases: TGTGCCAGCAGCCAATATTACCAGGGGCTCACTGAAGCTTTCTTT.

V gene TRBV11-2 combines with J gene TRBJ2-5, with D uncertain. The V gene's germline CDR1 is SGHAT and CDR2 FQNNGV. The germline V and J ends were trimmed by 5 bases and 5 bases, with 6 bases remaining between them. The CDR3 has 11 amino acids. In DNA form, the CDR3 reads TGTGCCAGCAGCCCTATGGAGACCCAGTACTTC. Amino acids: CASSPMETQYF. Variable domain in full (rest from reference TRBV11-2 and TRBJ2-5): EAGVAQSPRYKIIEKRQSVAFWCNPISGHATLYWYQQILGQGPKLLIQFQNNGVVDDSQLPKDRFSAERLKGVDSTLKIQPAKLEDSAVYLCASSPMETQYFGPGTRLLVL.

This clone was counted a few times. The chain couples TRBV7-2 to TRBJ1-2; the match to TRBD1 covers 7 bases. This CDR3 region has 14 residues. V lost 6 bases and J lost 4; bases outside the gene matches: 8. Germline CDR1 is SGHTA and CDR2 is FQGNSA. The CDR3 region is CASSFQGEAYGYTF. The CDR3 coding sequence is TGTGCCAGCAGTTTTCAGGGGGAGGCCTATGGCTACACCTTC. Using reference TRBV7-2 and TRBJ1-2 for the parts outside the CDR3, the full variable domain is GAGVSQSPSNKVTEKGKDVELRCDPISGHTALYWYRQSLGQGLEFLIYFQGNSAPDKSGLPSDRFSAERTGGSVSTLTIQRTQQEDSAVYLCASSFQGEAYGYTFGSGTRLTVV.

The sample holds one count of this clone. This rearrangement joins TRBV11-2 to TRBJ2-7; D is undetermined. The CDR3 is made up of 11 amino acids. Trimming removed 5 bases from V and 3 bases from J, with 5 bases in between. Germline V lookup: CDR1 SGHAT, CDR2 FQNNGV. The CDR3 reads CASSTVYEQYF. The CDR3, as DNA: TGTGCCAGCAGCACAGTCTACGAGCAGTACTTC.

This rearrangement joins TRBV28 to TRBJ1-1, with TRBD1 matching over 9 bases. CDR1 MDHEN and CDR2 SYDVKM come from the germline V gene. The junction had 13 bases not matched to a gene; V was cut back by 5 bases and J by 0 bases. The CDR3 has 18 residues. The CDR3 nucleotides read TGTGCCAGCAGTCAAAACAGGGGGCCCTGGGGTCTGAACACTGAAGCTTTCTTT. It translates to CASSQNRGPWGLNTEAFF.

The CDR3 DNA reads as TGTGCCTGGTCGGGGGGGTACGAGCAGTACTTC. Translation gives CAWSGGYEQYF. The chain is built from TRBV30 and TRBJ2-7; 8 positions agree with TRBD2. This CDR3 has 11 residues. Germline V gives CDR1 GTSNPN, CDR2 SVGIG (reference sequence). Unmatched junction bases numbered 1, after V lost 5 bases and J lost 4 bases.

The CDR3 sequence: CASSMSQPGQGFYTF. The CDR3 DNA is TGTGCCAGTAGTATGAGCCAGCCGGGACAGGGATTCTACACCTTC. The gene calls are TRBV19 and TRBJ1-2, with TRBD1 matching over 9 bases. V shed 3 bases, J shed 10 bases, and the junction held 12 bases outside the gene matches. Germline V lookup: CDR1 LNHDA, CDR2 SQIVND (reference sequence). This CDR3 has 15 amino acids. Supplemented by reference TRBV19 and TRBJ1-2, the full variable domain reads DGGITQSPKYLFRKEGQNVTLSCEQNLNHDAMYWYRQDPGQGLRLIYYSQIVNDFQKGDIAEGYSVSREKKESFPLTVTSAQKNPTAFYLCASSMSQPGQGFYTFGSGTRLTVV.

The chain uses TRBV11-3 and TRBJ2-2; possibly TRBD2 for D (6 bases). V lost 5 bases to trimming and J lost 1 base, with 8 bases between them. The CDR3 has 14 amino acids. CDR1 and CDR2 (germline): SGHNT, YENEEA. Here the CDR3 reads CASSVGGNTGELFF. The CDR3 nucleotides are TGTGCCAGCAGCGTCGGGGGGAACACCGGGGAGCTGTTTTTT.

This clone was detected only once. J is TRBJ2-3 and V is TRBV6-6; no reliable D call. The CDR3 totals 13 residues. Germline assignment: CDR1 MNHNY and CDR2 SVGAGI (reference sequence). Trimming stripped 2 bases from V and 4 bases from J, with 7 bases between. The DNA of the CDR3 is TGTGCCAGCAGTTACCCGGCGGCAGATACGCAGTATTTT. It is translated as CASSYPAADTQYF.

The rearrangement uses TRBV13 and TRBJ2-6; weak D call: TRBD1 (6 bases). The CDR3 is 18 residues long. The V gene lost 5 bases and the J gene lost 0 bases, with 17 bases spanning the gap. The germline V gene encodes CDR1 PRHDT and CDR2 FYEKMQ (reference sequence). CDR3 region: CASSGLGGPRSGANVLTF. CDR3 DNA sequence: TGTGCCAGCAGCGGACTTGGGGGCCCGCGCTCTGGGGCCAACGTCCTGACTTTC.